This T cell receptor beta chain derives from a study of shared clonotypes between healthy human individuals. The study, taken as a whole, reports: Despite large depth, rarefaction showed incomplete sorted-subset sequencing. Of the naive CD4 clonotypes, around 5% were shared across a few donors.

Produced via immunoSEQ multiplex PCR; TCRdb's table is partial and in-frame only. The table has over 2 million clones, roughly 95% seen once. This CDR3 region has 14 residues. The germline CDR1 and CDR2 sequences are MNHEY and SMNVEV (reference sequence). With 4 bases removed from V and 4 bases from J, the gap between germline ends came to 11 bases. Comments on this clone: Its specificity is not known. Other DNA sequences in this specimen translate into the identical CDR3.

As defined, naive CD8 cells were CD45RO-negative and positively selected for CCR7, with terminally differentiated effector memory CD45RA+ cells excluded. The study drew its donors from healthy HIV-negative adults without recent acute infections or vaccinations. The specimen was naive CD8+ T cells sorted from blood. The genes are TRBV27 and TRBJ1-5, with D perhaps TRBD1 (6 bases). This TCR was sampled from a man younger than 35 in good health. The CDR3 DNA reads TGTGCCAGCAGTTCGACAGGTGGGAATCAGCCCCAGCATTTT. Translation gives CASSSTGGNQPQHF.